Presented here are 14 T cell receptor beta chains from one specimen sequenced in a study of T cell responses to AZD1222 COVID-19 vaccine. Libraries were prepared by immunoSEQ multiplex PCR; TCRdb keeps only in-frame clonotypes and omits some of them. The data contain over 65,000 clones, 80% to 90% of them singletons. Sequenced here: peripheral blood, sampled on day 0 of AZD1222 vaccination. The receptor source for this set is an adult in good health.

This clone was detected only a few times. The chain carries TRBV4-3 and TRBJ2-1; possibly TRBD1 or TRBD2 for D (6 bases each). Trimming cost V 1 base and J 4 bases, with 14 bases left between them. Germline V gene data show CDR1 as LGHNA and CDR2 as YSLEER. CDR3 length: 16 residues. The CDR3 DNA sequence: TGCGCCAGCAGCCAAGGGGGGGCTGCTCAATACAATGAGCAGTTCTTC. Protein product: CASSQGGAAQYNEQFF.

The DNA of the CDR3 is TGTGCCAGCAGTCGATACGCGTCATCCTACGAGCAGTACTTC. Protein: CASSRYASSYEQYF. The chain recombines TRBV28 with TRBJ2-7, with unresolved D. CDR3 length: 14 residues. Germline CDR1 MDHEN, CDR2 SYDVKM. Trimming removed 5 bases from V and 1 base from J, with 12 bases in between.

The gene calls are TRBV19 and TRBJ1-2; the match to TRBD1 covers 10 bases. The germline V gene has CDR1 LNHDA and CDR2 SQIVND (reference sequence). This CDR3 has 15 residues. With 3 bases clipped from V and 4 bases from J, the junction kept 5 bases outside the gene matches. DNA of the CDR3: TGTGCCAGTAGTATTCTGGGACAGGGGTTCTATGGCTACACCTTC. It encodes CASSILGQGFYGYTF.

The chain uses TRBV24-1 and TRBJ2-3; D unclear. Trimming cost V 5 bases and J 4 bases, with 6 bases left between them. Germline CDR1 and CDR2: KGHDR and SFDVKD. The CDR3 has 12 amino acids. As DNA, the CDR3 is TGTGCCACCAGTGGGGGTGCAGATACGCAGTATTTT. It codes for CATSGGADTQYF.

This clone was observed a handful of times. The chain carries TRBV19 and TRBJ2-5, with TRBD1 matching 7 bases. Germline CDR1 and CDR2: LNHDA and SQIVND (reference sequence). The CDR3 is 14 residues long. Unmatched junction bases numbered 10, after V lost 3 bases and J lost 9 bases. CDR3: CASSMGTVKGPQYF. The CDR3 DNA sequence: TGTGCCAGTAGTATGGGGACAGTTAAGGGACCCCAGTACTTC.

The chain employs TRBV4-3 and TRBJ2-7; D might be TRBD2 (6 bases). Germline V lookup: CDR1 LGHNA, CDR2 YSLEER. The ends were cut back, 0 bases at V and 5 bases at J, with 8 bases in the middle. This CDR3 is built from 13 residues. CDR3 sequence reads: CASSQERGHEQYF. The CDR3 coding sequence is TGCGCCAGCAGCCAAGAGCGGGGCCACGAGCAGTACTTC.

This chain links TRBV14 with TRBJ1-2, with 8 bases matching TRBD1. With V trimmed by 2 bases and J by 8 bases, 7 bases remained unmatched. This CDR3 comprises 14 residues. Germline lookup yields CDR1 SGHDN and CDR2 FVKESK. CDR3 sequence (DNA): TGTGCCAGCAGCCAAAATACAGGGGGAGGAGGCTACACCTTC. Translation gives CASSQNTGGGGYTF.

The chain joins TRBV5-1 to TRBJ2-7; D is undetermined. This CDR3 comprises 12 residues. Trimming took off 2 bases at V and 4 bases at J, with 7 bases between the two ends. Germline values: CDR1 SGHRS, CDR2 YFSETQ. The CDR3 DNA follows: TGCGCCAGCAGCTTAGATGGGTACGAGCAGTACTTC. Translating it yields CASSLDGYEQYF.

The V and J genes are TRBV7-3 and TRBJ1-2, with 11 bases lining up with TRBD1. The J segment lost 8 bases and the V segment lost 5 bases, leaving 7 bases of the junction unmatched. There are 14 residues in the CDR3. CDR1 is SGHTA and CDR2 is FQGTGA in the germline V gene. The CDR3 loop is CASSNGQGALGYTF. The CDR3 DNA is TGTGCCAGCAGCAACGGACAGGGGGCATTAGGCTACACCTTC.

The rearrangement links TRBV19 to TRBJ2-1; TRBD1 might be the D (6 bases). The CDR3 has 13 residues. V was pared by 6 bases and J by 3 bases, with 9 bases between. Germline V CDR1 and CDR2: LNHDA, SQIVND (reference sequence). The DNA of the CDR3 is TGTGCCAGTAGCGAGACAGGCTACAATGAGCAGTTCTTC. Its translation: CASSETGYNEQFF.

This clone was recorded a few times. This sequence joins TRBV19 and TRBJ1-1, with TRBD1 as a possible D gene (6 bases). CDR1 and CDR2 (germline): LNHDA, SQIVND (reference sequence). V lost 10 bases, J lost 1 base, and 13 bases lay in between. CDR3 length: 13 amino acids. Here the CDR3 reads CATLDRTNTEAFF. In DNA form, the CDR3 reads TGTGCCACGTTAGACAGGACGAACACTGAAGCTTTCTTT.

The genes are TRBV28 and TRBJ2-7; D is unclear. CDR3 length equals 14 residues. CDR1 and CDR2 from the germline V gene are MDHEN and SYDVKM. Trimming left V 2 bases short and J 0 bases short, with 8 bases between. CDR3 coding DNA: TGTGCCAGCAGTTTAAGGCTGCTCTCCTACGAGCAGTACTTC. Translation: CASSLRLLSYEQYF.

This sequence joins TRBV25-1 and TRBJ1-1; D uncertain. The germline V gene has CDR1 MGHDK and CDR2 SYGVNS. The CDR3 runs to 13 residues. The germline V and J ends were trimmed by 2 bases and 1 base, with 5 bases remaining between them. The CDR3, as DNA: TGTGCCAGCAGTGAAACGACGAACACTGAAGCTTTCTTT. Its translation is CASSETTNTEAFF.

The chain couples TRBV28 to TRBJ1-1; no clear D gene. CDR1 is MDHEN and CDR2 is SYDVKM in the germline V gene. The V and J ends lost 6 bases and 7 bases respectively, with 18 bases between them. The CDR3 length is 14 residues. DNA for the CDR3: TGTGCCAGCAGCCGAACGGGCCGAGAGCTTGAAGCTTTCTTT. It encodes CASSRTGRELEAFF.